In this sample, the clone carrying this TCR beta chain turned up a few times. The antigen is not known. This sample is drawn from a study of shared clonotypes between healthy human individuals. Study background: CD4 naive and memory got three plates each, CD8 naive two, CD8 memory one.

Data came from immunoSEQ multiplex PCR; TCRdb stores just in-frame clones and leaves some out. The data hold around 750,000 clones, with around two thirds observed a single time. Study findings and constraints: Investigators expected sequencing depth to affect clonotype sharing among donors. Memory subsets had estimated richness that was generally smaller than that of naive subsets.

Germline-derived CDR1 and CDR2 are KGHSH and LQKENI. This CDR3 contains 13 residues. V gave up 3 bases and J gave up 7 bases; unmatched junction bases: 5. V gene TRBV18 combines with J gene TRBJ1-2; TRBD1 matches at 7 bases. The source is a woman aged 25-40 years in good health. The source material was memory CD4+ T cells sorted from blood. Subset meaning: CD45RA-negative fraction. CDR3 in DNA: TGTGCCAGCTCACCTGGGACAGAAATTGGCTACACCTTC. Residues: CASSPGTEIGYTF.